This T cell receptor (beta chain) is drawn from a study of shared clonotypes between healthy human individuals. The CDR3 runs to 14 residues. Study findings and constraints: Limited genetic and exposure-history diversity came from having few donors.

Of note for this clone: No antigen is known for it.

Produced via immunoSEQ multiplex PCR; TCRdb's table is partial and in-frame only. This repertoire shows about 1.5 million clones, approximately 98% found once; its top ten account for roughly 0.42%. Into CD45RA+ naive and CD45RA-negative memory subsets, the CD4+ cells were split. The receptor was derived from a man younger than 45 in good health. This sequence joins TRBV21-1 and TRBJ2-7; the table's D call, TRBD2, was not checked against the DNA. TRBV21-1 corresponds to a pseudogene. Specimen: naive CD4+ T cells sorted from blood. The subset here: CD45RA+ positively selected. In nucleotides, the CDR3 is TGTGCCAGCAGCAACTCGGGGGGAGTTAACGAGCAGTACTTC. Translated: CASSNSGGVNEQYF.